A selection of T cell receptor beta chains follows, all from one sample in a study of T cells in Graves' hyperthyroidism and ophthalmopathy. TCRdb itself ran the multiplex PCR reads through MiXCR, one entry per CDR3 protein. Among around 350,000 distinct CDR3 sequences listed, roughly 14% were seen once. Input material: blood. The receptors derive from a woman aged 30 to 39 with Graves' ophthalmopathy. Both conserved end residues are part of each CDR3. D genes are given only for firm matches. Rows give clone size only sometimes, using once, few, many, or a class for an expanded clone.

size,J,D,V,CDR3,DNA
few,TRBJ2-1,TRBD1,TRBV20-1,CSASSRRQGINEQFF,TGCAGTGCTAGTTCAAGGAGACAGGGGATCAATGAGCAGTTCTTC
.,TRBJ2-7,.,TRBV6-1,CASLGQWGEQYF,TGTGCCAGCCTGGGACAATGGGGTGAGCAGTACTTC
.,TRBJ1-4,TRBD1,TRBV5-1,CASSATGQEGGEKLFF,TGCGCCAGCAGCGCAACGGGACAGGAAGGTGGCGAAAAACTGTTTTTT
.,TRBJ2-3,TRBD2,TRBV7-2,CASSWGLAETDTQYF,TGTGCCAGCAGCTGGGGACTAGCGGAGACAGATACGCAGTATTTT
many,TRBJ1-2,.,TRBV24-1,CATSEQLNYGYTF,TGTGCCACCAGTGAACAGCTTAACTATGGCTACACCTTC
many,TRBJ1-1,.,TRBV6-2/TRBV6-3,CASSKTAAGTEAFF,TGTGCCAGCAGTAAAACGGCGGCGGGCACTGAAGCTTTCTTT
.,TRBJ2-7,TRBD1,TRBV19,CASSQGQLREQYF,TGTGCCAGTAGCCAGGGACAGCTCCGGGAGCAGTACTTC
.,TRBJ1-2,.,TRBV12-3/TRBV12-4,CASTDSRHYGYTF,TGTGCCAGCACCGACAGTCGGCACTATGGCTACACCTTC
many,TRBJ1-3,TRBD1,TRBV6-1,CASSAGTASGNTIYF,TGTGCCAGCAGTGCCGGGACAGCCTCTGGAAACACCATATATTTT
.,TRBJ2-5,.,TRBV20-1,CSARDLGETQYF,TGCAGTGCTAGAGACCTTGGGGAGACCCAGTACTTC
once,TRBJ1-1,.,TRBV5-6,CASSNSRTEAFF,TGTGCCAGCAGCAATAGTCGCACTGAAGCTTTCTTT
.,TRBJ2-1,.,TRBV20-1,CSAPARYNEQFF,TGCAGTGCCCCGGCACGATACAATGAGCAGTTCTTC
.,TRBJ2-5,.,TRBV19,CASSIGLQETQYF,TGTGCCAGTAGTATTGGACTACAAGAGACCCAGTACTTC
many,TRBJ2-5,TRBD2,TRBV11-2,CASSILAGGQETQYF,TGTGCCAGCAGCATTCTAGCGGGGGGCCAGGAGACCCAGTACTTC
many,TRBJ2-5,TRBD1,TRBV10-3,CAISDWDSKYF,TGTGCCATCAGTGACTGGGACAGTAAGTACTTC
.,TRBJ1-3,.,TRBV7-2,CASSFGPLAGGNTIYF,TGTGCCAGCAGCTTCGGTCCCCTGGCAGGAGGAAACACCATATATTTT
many,TRBJ2-1,.,TRBV11-3,CASSSGPDNEQFF,TGTGCCAGCAGCTCCGGACCCGACAATGAGCAGTTCTTC
many,TRBJ1-6,TRBD1,TRBV6-1,CASSASGQTFLHF,TGTGCCAGCAGTGCCTCGGGACAGACGTTCCTCCACTTT
many,TRBJ2-7,.,TRBV7-2,CASSLIVSGLGEQYF,TGTGCCAGCAGCTTAATTGTTTCGGGCCTGGGGGAGCAGTACTTC
many,TRBJ2-7,TRBD1,TRBV6-1,CASSESGQGAYEQYF,TGTGCCAGCAGTGAATCGGGACAGGGGGCCTACGAGCAGTACTTC
many,TRBJ1-1,.,TRBV6-1,CASSEFFGYSDSIEAFF,TGTGCCAGCAGTGAATTTTTCGGGTATTCGGACAGTATTGAAGCTTTCTTT
many,TRBJ1-6,.,TRBV7-9,CASSFETGNSPLHF,TGTGCCAGCAGCTTCGAAACAGGGAATTCACCCCTCCACTTT
many,TRBJ2-2,.,TRBV7-9,CASSSHQQGFLKTGELFF,TGTGCCAGCAGCTCGCATCAACAGGGTTTCTTGAAAACCGGGGAGCTGTTTTTT
many,TRBJ1-1,.,TRBV6-1,CASSFWVEGMNTEAFF,TGTGCCAGCAGTTTTTGGGTCGAGGGGATGAACACTGAAGCTTTCTTT
many,TRBJ2-1,.,TRBV10-3,CAISGSSSYNEQFF,TGTGCCATCAGTGGGAGCAGCTCCTACAATGAGCAGTTCTTC
many,TRBJ2-7,.,TRBV11-2,CASSCTNLGNSYEQYF,TGTGCCAGCAGCTGCACTAACCTAGGGAATTCCTACGAGCAGTACTTC
many,TRBJ2-2,TRBD1,TRBV28,CASSNDRARSYTGELFF,TGTGCCAGCAGTAACGACAGGGCCCGGAGCTACACCGGGGAGCTGTTTTTT
many,TRBJ1-3,TRBD1,TRBV12-3/TRBV12-4,CASRPQGSSGNTIYF,TGTGCCAGCAGGCCACAGGGGTCCTCTGGAAACACCATATATTTT
few,TRBJ1-2,.,TRBV19,CASSIDRVDRAYGYTF,TGTGCCAGTAGTATAGATCGCGTGGACCGGGCCTATGGCTACACCTTC
.,TRBJ1-2,TRBD1,TRBV28,CASSSGGDRSHTF,TGTGCCAGCAGTTCAGGGGGCGACAGGTCCCACACCTTC
many,TRBJ2-1,TRBD1,TRBV28,CASSSPGQGMVDNEQFF,TGTGCCAGCAGTTCGCCGGGACAGGGAATGGTTGACAATGAGCAGTTCTTC
many,TRBJ1-2,TRBD1,TRBV11-2,CASSLEGGGIFVTF,TGTGCCAGCAGCTTAGAAGGAGGGGGCATATTCGTAACCTTC
many,TRBJ2-5,TRBD1,TRBV14,CASSQPDRDETQYF,TGTGCCAGCAGCCAACCGGACAGGGACGAGACCCAGTACTTC
few,TRBJ2-1,.,TRBV19,CATNGGEQFF,TGTGCCACTAACGGGGGTGAGCAGTTCTTC
.,TRBJ2-7,TRBD1,TRBV28,CASSLGTGGLEQYF,TGTGCCAGCAGCCTAGGGACAGGGGGCTTAGAGCAGTACTTC
.,TRBJ2-5,TRBD1,TRBV28,CASTNPGQGEGTQYF,TGTGCCAGCACAAATCCGGGACAGGGAGAAGGGACCCAGTACTTC